The sequence of this TCR beta chain was determined in a study of blood T cell repertoires in COVID-19. Trimming pared 2 bases from V and 1 base from J, leaving 15 bases between. Germline loops: CDR1 KGHSH, CDR2 LQKENI. This CDR3 spans 17 amino acids. The data were produced by immunoSEQ multiplex PCR, yet TCRdb's version contains in-frame clones alone and is incomplete. The table has some 190,000 clones, around 83% seen once. The material sequenced was peripheral blood. The V gene is TRBV18, the J gene TRBJ1-5; D is ambiguous. This TCR was recovered from a woman at least 80 years old with acute or convalescent COVID-19. CDR3 DNA: TGTGCCAGCTCACCAGTTGCGGGCAGAGCGAGCAATCAGCCCCAGCATTTT. Its protein product is CASSPVAGRASNQPQHF.